What follows describes a single T cell receptor (beta chain). No cognate antigen has been identified for it. Base qualities are missing; no much larger clone stands one base away. Healthy HIV-negative adults with no recently reported acute infections or vaccinations were included as donors. Only Caucasian adults living in Nashville, Tennessee, USA were represented among the donors. Magnetic negative selection was used to enrich CD4+ T cells, after which naive cells were positively selected on CD45RA and the negative fraction became the memory subset. Blood was obtained by leukapheresis, after which PBMCs were separated by Ficoll-Histopaque density gradient centrifugation and cryopreserved in liquid nitrogen vapor phase. Analytical flow cytometry was used to check the purity and quantity of every magnetically sorted T cell population. Genomic DNA was isolated from each sorted fraction and quantified by UV absorbance on a Nanodrop 2000c.

Between the V and J ends, shortened by 7 bases and 0 bases respectively, the junction contains 12 bases. From the germline V gene, CDR1 is MNHEY and CDR2 is SVGAGI. The CDR3 has 15 amino acids, counting the end cysteine and phenylalanine. The sequence is cut down to CDR3 DNA, 45 bases in frame from base 1. This specimen belongs to a study of shared clonotypes between healthy human individuals (dated by TCRdb to about 2020). Regarding the research as a whole: The cohort comprised a couple of women and a few men aged 18 to 49 years. For each donor, CD4 naive and CD4 memory were each run on three plates, CD8 naive on two plates, and CD8 memory on one plate. The study deeply sequenced blood TCR repertoires of several healthy adults to estimate repertoire size and the extent of clonotype sharing between individuals. To increase sequencing depth and limit assay-specific biases, TCR repertoire library preparation and sequencing were carried out by different laboratories using diverse techniques. Per donor, leukapheresis produced somewhere between about 0.8 and 9 billion PBMCs.

Beyond this particular receptor, the publication reports: Even with the large sequencing depth, rarefaction of the sorted-subset datasets indicated that sequencing was incomplete. Naive subsets generally had larger estimated clonotype richness than memory subsets did. Compared with non-shared clonotypes, clonotypes shared by all four sorted-subset donors had higher generation probabilities. Sampling was limited to blood, and TCR repertoires in tissue likely differ from TCR repertoires in blood. Based on pairwise subsampling, the degree of clonotype sharing among donors was expected to be affected by sequencing depth. When a few donors were compared, the shared fraction of clonotypes was around 4.6% for naive CD4, approximately 3.5% for naive CD8, roughly 2.5% for memory CD4, and around 0.37% for memory CD8. Because the study included a small number of donors, the genetic and exposure-history diversity represented was limited.

Using the deep immunoSEQ assay, multiplex PCR amplified TCR CDR3 regions from genomic DNA. Genomic DNA extracted from each cell subset was distributed evenly over all wells of several immunoSEQ 96-well plates, and each plate served as one replicate. For sorted subsets, each replicate PCR was loaded with approximately 200 ng genomic DNA, equivalent to 25,000 to 35,000 T cell genomes. Purified libraries were quantified with a Qubit 3.0 fluorometer, sized on a Bioanalyzer 2100, and re-quantified with the KAPA Library Quantification kit. Every immunoSEQ 96-well plate was sequenced on a separate single-read 150-cycle Illumina NextSeq 550 flow cell. On the study's bioinformatics: The immunoSEQ output contained only junctional sequences without quality scores, so filtering could not match that applied to full-length reads. Sequences were annotated with PyIR, a Python wrapper for IgBLAST v1.9, and V/J genes and CDR3 were assigned using IMGT germline references. Reads were removed for weak V/J assignments (E-value above 1e-6), missing CDR3, stop codons, out-of-frame junctions, or ambiguous translated residues. V3J clonotypes were defined as sequences sharing an identical inferred V gene, J gene, and CDR3 amino acid sequence. To compute the percentage overlap between repertoires, the number of shared unique clonotypes was divided by the size of the smaller repertoire. RTK rarefaction, the Chao1 estimator, and Recon v2.1 estimates of unobserved clonotypes were used to assess repertoire richness. OLGA was used to compute generation probabilities for all TCRbeta clonotypes that the gDNA method yielded from a handful of donors. TCRdb obtained this table from immuneACCESS and retained in-frame rearrangements with V and J assigned. These tables miss some clones; where compared with another copy, unresolved V genes account for less than half of the shortfall, and the remainder is unexplained. V and J calls and clone size are copied from that table; D and trimming were computed from the DNA. The sample table contains roughly 2.2 million clones; only one count was recorded for roughly 90% of them. Together, the top ten hold 0.37% of the sample.

This receptor was taken from a man younger than 30 in good health. Some clones in this sample may be carry-over from other donors' samples. Recombination linked TRBV6-5 to TRBJ2-2, and possibly TRBD1, on 5 matching bases. The sequenced material came from naive CD4+ T cells from PBMCs. The cell subset or site label corresponds to: CD45RA+ positively selected. In nucleotide form, the sequence is TGTGCCAGCATTAGAGACAGACCGAACACCGGGGAGCTGTTTTTT. It codes for CASIRDRPNTGELFF.